This T cell receptor (beta chain) was found in a study of identical twins. TCRdb reanalysed the 5' RACE reads using MiXCR and keeps one entry per CDR3 protein. The table lists hundreds of thousands of distinct CDR3 sequences, over 15% of them singletons, with over 10% in the top ten. Germline V gives CDR1 DFQATT, CDR2 SNEGSKA (reference sequence). The length of the CDR3 is 13 residues. The germline V and J ends were trimmed by 5 bases and 6 bases, with 15 bases remaining between them. These data were also reused for a study on T cells expressing NK-cell markers. From that report: Dominant NKG2C+ clonotype frequencies of about 1.0-8% of CD8+ T cells were measured in over five donors.

Sequences were obtained from PBMCs. V usage is TRBV20-1 and J usage is TRBJ2-3; the D gene is possibly TRBD2 (5 bases). This clonotype was sampled from a woman aged 18-35 years in good health. The DNA of the CDR3 is TGCAGTGCTCCTCGAGACACGGGGGATACGCAGTATTTT. Translated: CSAPRDTGDTQYF.